This T cell receptor (beta chain) was obtained from a study of beta chain features in type 1 diabetes. Findings and caveats of the study: Whether HLA type affects TCRB rearrangement stayed undetermined in the present work. Type 1 diabetes patients had moderately but significantly shorter TCRB CDR3s in all four CD4+ subsets. When VDJ junctions were examined, type 1 diabetes patients showed fewer insertions and more deletions.

Trimming at V came to 3 bases and at J to 10 bases, leaving 7 bases not matched to a gene. Germline V CDR1 and CDR2: SGHDT, YYEEEE. This CDR3 spans 15 amino acids. Averaging approximately 120 mL, one heparinised blood draw came from each individual donor. CD45RO/CCR7/CD25/CD127/CD95/CD27 staining was used to isolate CD4+ naive, central memory, regulatory and stem cell-like memory cells by sorting. Sequencing targeted expressed TCRB transcripts, as all isolated RNA had been reverse transcribed. The data were produced by immunoSEQ multiplex PCR, yet TCRdb's version contains in-frame clones alone and is incomplete. The sample has around 600,000 clones, 9.5% to 15% seen once; the top ten hold about 0.11%. This clone turned up a few times. Its antigen is not identified.

The specimen sequenced was naive CD4+ T cells from blood. The clonotype comes from a man aged 25 to 40 with type 1 diabetes. The chain joins TRBV5-6 to TRBJ1-6, with TRBD1 matching over 10 bases. CDR3 sequence: CASSWDRGLGSPLHF. The CDR3 bases are TGTGCCAGCAGCTGGGACAGGGGATTGGGGTCACCCCTCCACTTT.